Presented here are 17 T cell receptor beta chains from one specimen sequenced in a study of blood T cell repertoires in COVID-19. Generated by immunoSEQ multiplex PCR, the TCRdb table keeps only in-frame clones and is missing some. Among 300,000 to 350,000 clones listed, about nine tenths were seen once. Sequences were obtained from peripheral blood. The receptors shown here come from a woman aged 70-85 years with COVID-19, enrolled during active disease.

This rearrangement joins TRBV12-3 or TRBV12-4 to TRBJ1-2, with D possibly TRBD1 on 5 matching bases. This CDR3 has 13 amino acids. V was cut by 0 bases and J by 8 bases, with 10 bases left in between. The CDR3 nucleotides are TGTGCCAGCAGTTTAGCTACAGGTAGCGGCTACACCTTC. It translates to CASSLATGSGYTF.

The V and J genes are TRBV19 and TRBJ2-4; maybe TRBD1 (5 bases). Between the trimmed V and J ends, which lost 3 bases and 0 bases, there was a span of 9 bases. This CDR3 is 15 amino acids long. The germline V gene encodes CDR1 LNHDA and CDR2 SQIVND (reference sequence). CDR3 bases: TGTGCCAGTAGTATCAGGGCCCTAGCCAAAAACATTCAGTACTTC. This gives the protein CASSIRALAKNIQYF.

CDR3 DNA: TGTGCCAGCGGCGGTTCACCCCTCCACTTT. Its protein is CASGGSPLHF. V and J are TRBV27 and TRBJ1-6, with D unresolved. Trimming removed 8 bases at V and 9 bases at J, with 5 bases between. The CDR3 is 10 residues long. CDR1 and CDR2 (germline): MNHEY, SMNVEV (reference sequence).

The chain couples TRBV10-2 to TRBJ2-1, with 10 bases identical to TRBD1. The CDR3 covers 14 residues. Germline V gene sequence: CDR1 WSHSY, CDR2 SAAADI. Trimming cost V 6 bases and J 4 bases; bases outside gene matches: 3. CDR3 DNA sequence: TGCGCCAGCAGGGGACAGGGGCAATACAATGAGCAGTTCTTC. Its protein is CASRGQGQYNEQFF.

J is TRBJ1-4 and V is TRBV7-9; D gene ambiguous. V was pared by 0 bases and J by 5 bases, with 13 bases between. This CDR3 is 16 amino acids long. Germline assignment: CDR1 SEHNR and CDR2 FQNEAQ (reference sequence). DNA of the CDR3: TGTGCCAGCAGCTTAGCGCTCGGGGAGTACAATGAAAAACTGTTTTTT. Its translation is CASSLALGEYNEKLFF.

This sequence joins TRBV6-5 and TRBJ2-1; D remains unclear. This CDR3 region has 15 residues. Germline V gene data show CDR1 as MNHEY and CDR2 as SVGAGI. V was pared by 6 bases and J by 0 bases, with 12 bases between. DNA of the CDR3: TGTGCCAGCAGGGCTCCCGAACCCTCCTACAATGAGCAGTTCTTC. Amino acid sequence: CASRAPEPSYNEQFF.

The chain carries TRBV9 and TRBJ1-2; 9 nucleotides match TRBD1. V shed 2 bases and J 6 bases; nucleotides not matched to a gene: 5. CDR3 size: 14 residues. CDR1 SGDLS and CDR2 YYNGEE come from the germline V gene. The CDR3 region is CASSVGGQGDGYTF. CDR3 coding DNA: TGTGCCAGCAGCGTCGGGGGACAGGGCGATGGCTACACCTTC.

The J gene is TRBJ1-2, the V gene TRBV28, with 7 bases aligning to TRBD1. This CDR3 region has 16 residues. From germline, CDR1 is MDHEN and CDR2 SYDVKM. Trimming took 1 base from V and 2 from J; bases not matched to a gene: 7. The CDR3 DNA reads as TGTGCCAGCAGTTTATCTGTCAGGGGGTCCAACTATGGCTACACCTTC. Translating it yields CASSLSVRGSNYGYTF.

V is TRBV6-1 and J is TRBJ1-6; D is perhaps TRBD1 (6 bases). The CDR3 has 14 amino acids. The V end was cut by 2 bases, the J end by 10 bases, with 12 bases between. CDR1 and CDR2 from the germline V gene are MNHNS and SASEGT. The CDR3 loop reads CASSERGAGSPLHF. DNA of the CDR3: TGTGCCAGCAGTGAACGGGGGGCAGGATCACCCCTCCACTTT.

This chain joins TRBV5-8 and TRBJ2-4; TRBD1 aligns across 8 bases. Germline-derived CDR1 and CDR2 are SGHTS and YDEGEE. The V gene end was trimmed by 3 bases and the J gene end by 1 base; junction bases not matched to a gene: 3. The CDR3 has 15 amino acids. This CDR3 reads CASSSRTGAKNIQYF. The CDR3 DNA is TGTGCCAGCAGCTCACGGACAGGGGCCAAAAACATTCAGTACTTC.

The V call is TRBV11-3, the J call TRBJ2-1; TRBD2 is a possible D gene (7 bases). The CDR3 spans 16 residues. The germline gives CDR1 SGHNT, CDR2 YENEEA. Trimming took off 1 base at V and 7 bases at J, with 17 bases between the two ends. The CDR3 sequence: CASSLGPGGLFNEQFF. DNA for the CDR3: TGTGCCAGCAGCTTAGGTCCGGGGGGCCTGTTTAATGAGCAGTTCTTC.

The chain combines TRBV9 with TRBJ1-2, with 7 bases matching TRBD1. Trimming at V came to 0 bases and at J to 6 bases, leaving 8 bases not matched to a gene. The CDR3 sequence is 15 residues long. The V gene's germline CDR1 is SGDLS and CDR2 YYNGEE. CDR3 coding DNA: TGTGCCAGCAGCGTAGAGGGGGCAGGGTGGAATGGCTACACCTTC. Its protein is CASSVEGAGWNGYTF.

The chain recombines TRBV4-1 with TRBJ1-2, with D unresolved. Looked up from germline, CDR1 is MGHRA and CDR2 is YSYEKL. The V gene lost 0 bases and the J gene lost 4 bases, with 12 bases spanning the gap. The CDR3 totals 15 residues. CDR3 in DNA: TGCGCCAGCAGCCAAGATGGGCGGGCCTTCTATGGCTACACCTTC. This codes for CASSQDGRAFYGYTF.

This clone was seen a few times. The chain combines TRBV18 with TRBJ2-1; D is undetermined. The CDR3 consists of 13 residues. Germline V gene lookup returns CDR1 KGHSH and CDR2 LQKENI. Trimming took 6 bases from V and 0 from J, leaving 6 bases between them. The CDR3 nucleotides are TGTGCCAGCTCTTCGAGCTCCTACAATGAGCAGTTCTTC. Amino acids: CASSSSSYNEQFF.

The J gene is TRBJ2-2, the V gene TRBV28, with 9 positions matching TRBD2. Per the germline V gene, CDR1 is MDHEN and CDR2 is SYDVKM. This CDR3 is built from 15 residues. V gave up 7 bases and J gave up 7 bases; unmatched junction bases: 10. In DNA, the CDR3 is TGTGCCAGCACCGGTCGGCGGGGGGGCCTCGGGGAGCTGTTTTTT. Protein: CASTGRRGGLGELFF.

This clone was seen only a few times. The CDR3 DNA follows: TGTGCCAGCAGCTTATCGGCTAGCGGGGGCTACGAGCAGTACTTC. Translating it yields CASSLSASGGYEQYF. V gene TRBV7-2 combines with J gene TRBJ2-7; TRBD2 matches 10 bases. Germline CDR1 SGHTA, CDR2 FQGNSA. The ends lost 2 bases at V and 3 bases at J; junction bases unmatched: 4. CDR3 length equals 15 residues.

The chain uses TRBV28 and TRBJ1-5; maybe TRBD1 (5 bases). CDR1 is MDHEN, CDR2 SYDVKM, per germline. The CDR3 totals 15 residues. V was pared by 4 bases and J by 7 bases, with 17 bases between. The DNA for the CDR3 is TGTGCCAGCAGTTCGCCAGGGAGGCTAGACCAGCCCCAGCATTTT. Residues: CASSSPGRLDQPQHF.